The clone carrying this T cell receptor (beta chain) was observed a handful of times. Antigen: not known. The record originates from a study of T cells after yellow fever vaccination. Study-level results: There was a possibility that FACS-sorted repertoires contained abundant clonotypes contaminating from the bulk population.

Germline CDR1 SGHKS, CDR2 YYEKEE (reference sequence). The CDR3 length is 12 residues. Deletions cut 0 bases from V and 5 bases from J, with 3 bases between. Researchers made TCR cDNA using 5'RACE template switching, and this step added a universal primer site and UMIs. Each CDR3 protein is one row after TCRdb ran MiXCR on the 5' RACE reads. This sample has 400,000 or so distinct CDR3 sequences, with around 20% found just once. V and J are TRBV5-5 and TRBJ2-4; D is unresolved. The starting material was PBMCs, obtained before the yellow fever booster vaccination. The source is a man in his late teens or twenties who received the YFV17D yellow fever vaccine. As DNA, the CDR3 is TGTGCCAGCAGCTTGGGAGAAAACATTCAGTACTTC. Its translation: CASSLGENIQYF.